The 24 T cell receptor beta chains presented below share a single source sample, sequenced in a study of cytomegalovirus exposure and HLA in healthy donors. The method was immunoSEQ multiplex PCR; TCRdb's version includes in-frame clones alone and lacks a portion of them. The sample lists around 70,000 clones; 94% were seen once. The material sequenced was PBMCs. All receptors come from a man between 18 and 35 years old in good health and CMV-seropositive.

V usage is TRBV7-6 and J usage is TRBJ2-7, with a possible D match to TRBD1 (6 bases). Germline V lookup: CDR1 SGHVS, CDR2 FNYEAQ. Trimming pared 0 bases from V and 2 bases from J, leaving 11 bases between. This CDR3 has 15 amino acids. The CDR3 DNA sequence: TGTGCCAGCAGCTTAGCGGCAGGGGAGACCTACGAGCAGTACTTC. It translates to CASSLAAGETYEQYF.

The chain couples TRBV5-5 to TRBJ1-2; D is unresolved. V was trimmed by 0 bases and J by 2 bases, leaving 5 bases between them. Germline CDR1 is SGHKS and CDR2 is YYEKEE (reference sequence). This CDR3 contains 13 residues. This CDR3 is CASSLVQNYGYTF. The CDR3 DNA sequence: TGTGCCAGCAGCTTGGTACAGAACTATGGCTACACCTTC.

The rearrangement joins TRBV6-5 to TRBJ1-5, with D unclear. V lost 7 bases and J 2 bases, leaving 6 bases between the germline ends. This CDR3 has 12 amino acids. From germline, CDR1 is MNHEY and CDR2 SVGAGI. CDR3 coding DNA: TGTGCCAGCACGGGTCGCAATCAGCCCCAGCATTTT. Translated: CASTGRNQPQHF.

The chain couples TRBV6-1 to TRBJ1-5, with D possibly being TRBD1 (6 bases). The CDR3 covers 14 residues. Trimming removed 5 bases from V and 4 bases from J, with 12 bases in between. Germline V CDR1 and CDR2: MNHNS, SASEGT. The CDR3 protein is CASSNGDTNQPQHF. The CDR3, as DNA: TGTGCCAGCAGTAACGGGGACACTAATCAGCCCCAGCATTTT.

The chain carries TRBV7-9 and TRBJ2-7, with 7 bases fitting TRBD1. The CDR3 sequence is 14 residues long. V shed 4 bases and J 5 bases; nucleotides not matched to a gene: 8. In germline, CDR1 is SEHNR, CDR2 FQNEAQ (reference sequence). The CDR3 is CASSSQGRVDEQYF. In nucleotides, the CDR3 is TGTGCCAGCAGCTCACAGGGGAGAGTCGACGAGCAGTACTTC.

This chain uses TRBV9 with TRBJ1-4; the match to TRBD1 covers 10 bases. CDR3 length: 16 residues. V was clipped by 4 bases and J by 3 bases; unmatched bases: 6. Germline CDR1 and CDR2: SGDLS and YYNGEE. The CDR3 spells CASSTGTGAPNEKLFF. For the CDR3, the DNA is TGTGCCAGCAGCACCGGGACAGGGGCCCCTAATGAAAAACTGTTTTTT.

The CDR3 region is CATKGLRETGELFF. DNA for the CDR3: TGTGCCACCAAGGGACTCAGGGAAACCGGGGAGCTGTTTTTT. This chain uses TRBV7-9 with TRBJ2-2; perhaps TRBD2 as D (6 bases). The V end was cut by 10 bases, the J end by 5 bases, with 17 bases between. Germline V CDR1 and CDR2: SEHNR, FQNEAQ (reference sequence). This CDR3 has 14 amino acids.

This sequence joins TRBV30 and TRBJ1-1, with a weak D call TRBD1 (6 bases). The CDR3 covers 14 residues. Germline loops: CDR1 GTSNPN, CDR2 SVGIG (reference sequence). V was cut by 5 bases and J by 2 bases, with 15 bases left in between. The CDR3 region is CAWDVGGGNTEAFF. The CDR3 nucleotides read TGTGCCTGGGACGTGGGAGGGGGTAACACTGAAGCTTTCTTT. The full variable domain, with the rest looked up from reference TRBV30 and TRBJ1-1, is SQTIHQWPATLVQPVGSPLSLECTVEGTSNPNLYWYRQAAGRGLQLLFYSVGIGQISSEVPQNLSASRPQDRQFILSSKKLLLSDSGFYLCAWDVGGGNTEAFFGQGTRLTVV.

This chain connects TRBV6-5 to TRBJ1-3, with D perhaps TRBD1 (6 bases). The germline gives CDR1 MNHEY, CDR2 SVGAGI. The V end lost 4 bases, the J end lost 5 bases, and 15 bases lay between the germline ends. The CDR3 runs 15 residues. CDR3 loop: CASSLIGGFRNTIYF. DNA for the CDR3: TGTGCCAGCAGTTTAATAGGGGGATTCCGAAACACCATATATTTT.

On this clone itself: Other DNA sequences in the same sample also yield this CDR3. This chain uses TRBV27 with TRBJ2-1; 8 positions agree with TRBD2. The germline CDR1 and CDR2 sequences are MNHEY and SMNVEV (reference sequence). V gave up 9 bases and J gave up 2 bases; unmatched junction bases: 12. The CDR3 has 16 amino acids. DNA of the CDR3: TGTGCCAGTACCACCCAAACGGGACTAGCCTACAATGAGCAGTTCTTC. Its translation: CASTTQTGLAYNEQFF.

The chain has TRBV9 and TRBJ2-5; 10 positions match TRBD2. Germline-derived CDR1 and CDR2 are SGDLS and YYNGEE. With V trimmed by 0 bases and J by 4 bases, 3 bases remained unmatched. The CDR3 covers 15 residues. The CDR3 region is CASSVGAGGGETQYF. In DNA form, the CDR3 reads TGTGCCAGCAGCGTAGGAGCGGGAGGGGGAGAGACCCAGTACTTC.

This chain links TRBV2 with TRBJ2-1, with D possibly being TRBD2 (6 bases). There are 14 residues in the CDR3. CDR1 SNHLY and CDR2 FYNNEI come from the germline V gene. Trimming took 0 bases from V and 5 from J, leaving 8 bases between them. CDR3 residues: CASSEAGGNNEQFF. The CDR3 DNA is TGTGCCAGCAGTGAAGCGGGAGGAAACAATGAGCAGTTCTTC.

V and J are TRBV6-6 and TRBJ2-7, with 9 bases that match TRBD1. The CDR3 runs 14 residues. Germline assignment: CDR1 MNHNY and CDR2 SVGAGI (reference sequence). Losses at the gene ends were 11 bases for V and 3 bases for J; bases not matched to a gene: 11. CDR3 amino acids: CASRAGQGLYEQYF. DNA for the CDR3: TGTGCCTCGAGGGCGGGACAGGGCCTCTACGAGCAGTACTTC.

The chain links TRBV10-1 to TRBJ2-1; TRBD2 matches at 8 bases. The trim removed 6 bases at V and 7 bases at J, leaving 8 bases unmatched. Looked up from germline, CDR1 is WNHNN and CDR2 is SYGVQD (reference sequence). The CDR3 contains 14 residues. CDR3: CASRVTGGPNEQFF. CDR3 nucleotides: TGCGCCAGCAGGGTTACGGGAGGGCCGAATGAGCAGTTCTTC.

The rearrangement links TRBV30 to TRBJ2-7; TRBD2 matches 9 bases. Trimming removed 0 bases from V and 3 bases from J; junction bases left unmatched: 9. The CDR3 extends over 16 amino acids. Germline CDR1 and CDR2: GTSNPN and SVGIG (reference sequence). The CDR3 loop reads CAWSVGGGGRVYEQYF. CDR3 nucleotide sequence: TGTGCCTGGAGTGTAGGAGGCGGCGGGAGGGTCTACGAGCAGTACTTC. Full variable domain (rest looked up from reference TRBV30 and TRBJ2-7): SQTIHQWPATLVQPVGSPLSLECTVEGTSNPNLYWYRQAAGRGLQLLFYSVGIGQISSEVPQNLSASRPQDRQFILSSKKLLLSDSGFYLCAWSVGGGGRVYEQYFGPGTRLTVT.

CDR3 sequence (DNA): TGCGCCAGCAGCGCGGGACAGTCCCAAGAGACCCAGTACTTC. This codes for CASSAGQSQETQYF. The chain links TRBV5-1 to TRBJ2-5, with D possibly matching TRBD1 (7 bases). Trimming took 4 bases from V and 1 from J, leaving 11 bases between them. The CDR3 covers 14 residues. Germline V CDR1 and CDR2: SGHRS, YFSETQ.

This clone showed up just once. In the same sample, other DNA sequences code for this CDR3. The chain is built from TRBV7-9 and TRBJ2-5; TRBD1 matches at 9 bases. This CDR3 is built from 14 residues. J gave up 3 bases and V 5 bases, and 4 bases lay outside the gene matches. The V gene's germline CDR1 is SEHNR and CDR2 FQNEAQ (reference sequence). CDR3 sequence reads: CASSPTGGEETQYF. The CDR3 DNA follows: TGTGCCAGCAGCCCAACAGGGGGCGAAGAGACCCAGTACTTC.

This CDR3 reads CASTHRHMNTEAFF. The DNA of the CDR3 is TGTGCCAGTACTCATAGACACATGAACACTGAAGCTTTCTTT. The chain is built from TRBV19 and TRBJ1-1; no firm D call. Germline CDR1 is LNHDA and CDR2 is SQIVND (reference sequence). V was trimmed by 7 bases and J by 0 bases, leaving 12 bases between them. This CDR3 spans 14 amino acids.

The chain is built from TRBV29-1 and TRBJ1-1; D is uncertain. V shed 4 bases and J shed 0 bases, with 9 bases lying between them. The CDR3 is 13 amino acids. CDR1 is SQVTM and CDR2 is ANQGSEA in the germline V gene. The CDR3 coding sequence is TGCAGCGTTGCACGTAGATTGAACACTGAAGCTTTCTTT. This translates into CSVARRLNTEAFF.

This chain uses TRBV5-5 with TRBJ2-7; D is undetermined. Trimming pared 5 bases from V and 2 bases from J, leaving 8 bases between. Germline V gives CDR1 SGHKS, CDR2 YYEKEE (reference sequence). This CDR3 contains 12 residues. CDR3 residues: CASSHTPYEQYF. For the CDR3, the DNA is TGTGCCAGCAGTCATACACCCTACGAGCAGTACTTC.

The J gene is TRBJ1-5, the V gene TRBV21-1. TRBV21-1 is designated a pseudogene. This CDR3 is 15 amino acids long. The CDR3 spells CASSKRSNSNQPQHF. In DNA form, the CDR3 reads TGTGCCAGCAGCAAACGGTCGAATAGCAATCAGCCCCAGCATTTT.

The J gene is TRBJ2-1, the V gene TRBV5-5; weak D call: TRBD2 (6 bases). Germline CDR1 SGHKS, CDR2 YYEKEE (reference sequence). The CDR3 has 16 residues. Trimming removed 1 base from V and 0 bases from J, with 11 bases in between. CDR3 loop: CASSLLAGTSYNEQFF. The CDR3 DNA follows: TGTGCCAGCAGCTTGTTGGCGGGAACCTCCTACAATGAGCAGTTCTTC.

This chain links TRBV7-3 with TRBJ2-7, with TRBD2 identical over 9 bases. The J segment lost 6 bases and the V segment lost 1 base, leaving 4 bases of the junction unmatched. The CDR3 extends over 14 amino acids. Germline assignment: CDR1 SGHTA and CDR2 FQGTGA. The CDR3 is CASSLSSGRTEQYF. DNA of the CDR3: TGTGCCAGCAGCTTAAGTAGCGGGAGAACCGAGCAGTACTTC.

CDR3 coding DNA: TGTGCCAGCACCCTACAGGGGCGAAGGCAGCCCCAGCATTTT. It yields the protein CASTLQGRRQPQHF. The chain carries TRBV28 and TRBJ1-5, with TRBD1 matching 7 bases. This CDR3 contains 14 residues. CDR1 is MDHEN and CDR2 is SYDVKM in the germline V gene. V was pared by 7 bases and J by 7 bases, with 10 bases of the junction left unmatched.